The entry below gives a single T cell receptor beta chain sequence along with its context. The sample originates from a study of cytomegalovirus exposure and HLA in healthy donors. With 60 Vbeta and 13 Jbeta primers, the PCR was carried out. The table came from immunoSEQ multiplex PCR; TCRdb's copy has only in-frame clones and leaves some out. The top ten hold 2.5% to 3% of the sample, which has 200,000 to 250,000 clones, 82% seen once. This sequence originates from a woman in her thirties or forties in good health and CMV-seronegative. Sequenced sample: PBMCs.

CDR3 region: CASSLRNEAFF. The DNA for the CDR3 is TGTGCCAGCAGTTTGCGGAATGAAGCTTTCTTT. The chain is built from TRBV27 and TRBJ1-1; D remains unclear. The V end lost 3 bases, the J end lost 7 bases, and 6 bases lay between the germline ends. This CDR3 spans 11 amino acids. Germline-derived CDR1 and CDR2 are MNHEY and SMNVEV (reference sequence).